These 12 T cell receptor beta chains were sequenced from one sample in a study of cytomegalovirus exposure and HLA in healthy donors. 60 Vbeta and 13 Jbeta primers were used in PCR. Measured with immunoSEQ multiplex PCR; TCRdb has only the in-frame clones, and not every one. The sample holds roughly 100,000 clones, about three quarters seen once. The sample comprised PBMCs. Receptors were obtained from a boy aged 5 to 17 in good health and CMV-seronegative.

The chain combines TRBV7-8 with TRBJ2-7; D remains unclear. CDR1 SGHVS and CDR2 FQNEAQ come from the germline V gene. The V and J ends lost 5 bases and 4 bases respectively, with 9 bases between them. The CDR3 extends over 12 amino acids. The CDR3 loop reads CASSPSRYEQYF. CDR3 DNA sequence: TGTGCCAGCAGCCCAAGTCGGTACGAGCAGTACTTC.

This clone came up a few times. The chain combines TRBV7-8 with TRBJ2-1, with 9 bases fitting TRBD2. Unmatched junction bases numbered 10, after V lost 2 bases and J lost 2 bases. Germline CDR1 SGHVS, CDR2 FQNEAQ. The CDR3 is 18 residues long. The CDR3 DNA reads TGTGCCAGCAGCTTAAAGGCTAGCGGGATAATACCCTACAATGAGCAGTTCTTC. It encodes CASSLKASGIIPYNEQFF.

This clone was detected a few times. The chain carries TRBV28 and TRBJ2-7, with D perhaps matching TRBD2 (6 bases). CDR1 and CDR2 (germline): MDHEN, SYDVKM. The CDR3 runs 13 residues. V lost 0 bases and J lost 5, with 8 bases in between. CDR3 nucleotides: TGTGCCAGCAGTTTATGGGCGGGGAACGAGCAGTACTTC. This translates into CASSLWAGNEQYF.

J is TRBJ1-6 and V is TRBV19, with a weak D call TRBD1 (6 bases). From germline, CDR1 is LNHDA and CDR2 SQIVND (reference sequence). The CDR3 is 16 amino acids. Trimming took off 0 bases at V and 7 bases at J, with 13 bases between the two ends. CDR3 region: CASSIEYRTVNSPLHF. The CDR3 coding sequence is TGTGCCAGTAGTATAGAGTACCGGACAGTCAATTCACCCCTCCACTTT. The entire variable domain, with the rest obtained from reference TRBV19 and TRBJ1-6, is as follows: DGGITQSPKYLFRKEGQNVTLSCEQNLNHDAMYWYRQDPGQGLRLIYYSQIVNDFQKGDIAEGYSVSREKKESFPLTVTSAQKNPTAFYLCASSIEYRTVNSPLHFGNGTRLTVT.

The chain employs TRBV7-9 and TRBJ2-6, with 7 bases matching TRBD1. The CDR3 is 18 residues long. CDR1 is SEHNR and CDR2 is FQNEAQ in the germline V gene (reference sequence). Trimming at V came to 5 bases and at J to 0 bases, leaving 10 bases not matched to a gene. For the CDR3, the DNA is TGTGCCAGCAGCCCTAATAGGGGGCGGCTCTCTGGGGCCAACGTCCTGACTTTC. This gives the protein CASSPNRGRLSGANVLTF.

This chain uses TRBV5-8 with TRBJ2-7; 7 bases line up with TRBD2. The CDR3 consists of 16 residues. V shed 2 bases and J 8 bases; nucleotides not matched to a gene: 16. CDR1 and CDR2 (germline): SGHTS, YDEGEE. The CDR3 here is CASSFIVASGFFQQYF. The CDR3 DNA reads as TGTGCCAGCAGCTTCATAGTCGCTAGCGGTTTTTTCCAGCAGTACTTC.

This clone was observed a handful of times. The J gene is TRBJ1-5, the V gene TRBV6-5, with a tentative D call TRBD1 (5 bases). The CDR3 has 13 amino acids. Germline CDR1 MNHEY, CDR2 SVGAGI. V was cut by 2 bases and J by 4 bases, with 6 bases left in between. DNA for the CDR3: TGTGCCAGCAGTTACGACAGAAATCAGCCCCAGCATTTT. This gives the protein CASSYDRNQPQHF.

V usage is TRBV7-2 and J usage is TRBJ1-2, with D perhaps matching TRBD1 (6 bases). The CDR3 is 15 amino acids. Germline lookup yields CDR1 SGHTA and CDR2 FQGNSA. Deletions cut 5 bases from V and 3 bases from J, with 16 bases between. CDR3 coding DNA: TGTGCCAGCAGCCCTGAACCGGACAGCTACTATGGCTACACCTTC. It specifies CASSPEPDSYYGYTF.

The V and J genes are TRBV27 and TRBJ2-1; D is unclear. Trimming cost V 5 bases and J 7 bases, with 15 bases left between them. The length of the CDR3 is 14 residues. The germline V gene encodes CDR1 MNHEY and CDR2 SMNVEV (reference sequence). DNA of the CDR3: TGTGCCAGCAGTCTCCCCGCAGGTGGGAATGAGCAGTTCTTC. Amino acid sequence: CASSLPAGGNEQFF.

As to this clone: This sample includes further DNA sequences coding for the same CDR3. The chain links TRBV5-6 to TRBJ2-3, with 9 bases matching TRBD2. The CDR3 is made up of 15 amino acids. The germline V gene encodes CDR1 SGHDT and CDR2 YYEEEE. J was trimmed by 1 base and V by 0 bases; bases with no gene match: 0. The CDR3 protein is CASSLGLAGTDTQYF. For the CDR3, the DNA is TGTGCCAGCAGCTTGGGACTAGCGGGCACAGATACGCAGTATTTT. The full variable domain, rest sourced from reference TRBV5-6 and TRBJ2-3, is DAGVTQSPTHLIKTRGQQVTLRCSPKSGHDTVSWYQQALGQGPQFIFQYYEEEERQRGNFPDRFSGHQFPNYSSELNVNALLLGDSALYLCASSLGLAGTDTQYFGPGTRLTVL.

On this clone itself: A junction end diverges from the germline sequence, so it may reflect a read error. CDR3 in amino acids: CASSFLTGGYRYTF. The CDR3, as DNA: TGTGCCAGCAGTTTTTTGACAGGGGGCTATCGCTACACCTTC. This chain joins TRBV28 and TRBJ1-2; TRBD1 matches at 10 bases. Germline CDR1 MDHEN, CDR2 SYDVKM. The CDR3 has 14 residues.

The chain joins TRBV29-1 to TRBJ1-5; 7 bases map to TRBD1. V trimming: 7 bases; J trimming: 6 bases; junction bases outside the gene matches: 12. Germline V CDR1 and CDR2: SQVTM, ANQGSEA. This CDR3 is built from 14 residues. The CDR3 coding sequence is TGCAGCGCCCGTTATGACAGGGATGGTCAGCCCCAGCATTTT. It encodes CSARYDRDGQPQHF.